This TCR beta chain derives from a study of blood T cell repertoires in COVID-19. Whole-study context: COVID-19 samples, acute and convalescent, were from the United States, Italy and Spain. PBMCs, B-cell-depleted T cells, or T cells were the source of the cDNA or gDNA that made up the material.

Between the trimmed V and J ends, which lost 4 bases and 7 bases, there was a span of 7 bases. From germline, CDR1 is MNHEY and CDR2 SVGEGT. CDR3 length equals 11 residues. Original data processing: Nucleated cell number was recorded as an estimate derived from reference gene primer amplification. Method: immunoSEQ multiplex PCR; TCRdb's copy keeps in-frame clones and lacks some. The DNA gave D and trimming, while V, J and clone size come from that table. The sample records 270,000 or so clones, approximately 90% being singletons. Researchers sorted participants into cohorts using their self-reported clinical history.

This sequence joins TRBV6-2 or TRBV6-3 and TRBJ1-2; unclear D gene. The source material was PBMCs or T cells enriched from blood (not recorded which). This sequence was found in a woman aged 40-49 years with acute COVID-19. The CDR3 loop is CASSSYPGYTF. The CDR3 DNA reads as TGTGCCAGCAGTTCCTATCCTGGCTACACCTTC.